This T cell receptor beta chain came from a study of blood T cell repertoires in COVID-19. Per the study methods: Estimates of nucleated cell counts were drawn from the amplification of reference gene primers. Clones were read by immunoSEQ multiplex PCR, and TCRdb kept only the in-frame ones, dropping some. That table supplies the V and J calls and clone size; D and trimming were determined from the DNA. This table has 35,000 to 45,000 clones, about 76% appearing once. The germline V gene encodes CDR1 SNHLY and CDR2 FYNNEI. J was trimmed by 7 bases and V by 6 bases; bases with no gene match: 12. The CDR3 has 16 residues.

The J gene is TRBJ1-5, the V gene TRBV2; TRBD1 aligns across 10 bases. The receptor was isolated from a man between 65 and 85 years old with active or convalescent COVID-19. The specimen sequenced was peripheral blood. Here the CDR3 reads CASSRQGANAGQPQHF. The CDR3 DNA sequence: TGTGCCAGCAGCCGACAGGGGGCAAATGCGGGCCAGCCCCAGCATTTT.